One sample yielded the 18 T cell receptor beta chains listed below, sequenced in a study of T cell responses to AZD1222 COVID-19 vaccine. Profiled with immunoSEQ multiplex PCR; TCRdb holds only in-frame clones, not every one. The sample shows some 120,000 clones, 88% of them seen only once. The sample here was peripheral blood, taken on day 0 of AZD1222 vaccination. The source of these receptors is an adult in good health.

This chain uses TRBV4-1 with TRBJ2-3; 11 nucleotides agree with TRBD2. The CDR3 is made up of 15 amino acids. Germline lookup yields CDR1 MGHRA and CDR2 YSYEKL. Trimming cost V 4 bases and J 5 bases; bases outside gene matches: 5. The CDR3 DNA reads as TGCGCCAGCAGCCCCCGACTAGCGGGGATAGATACGCAGTATTTT. Its protein product is CASSPRLAGIDTQYF.

The V gene is TRBV10-3, the J gene TRBJ1-3; 8 bases are a match to TRBD1. The CDR3 consists of 13 residues. V lost 7 bases, J lost 6 bases, and 5 bases stayed unmatched. Looked up from germline, CDR1 is ENHRY and CDR2 is SYGVKD. In nucleotides, the CDR3 is TGTGCCATCACAGGGGGCTTTCAAAACACCATATATTTT. Translating it yields CAITGGFQNTIYF.

The chain combines TRBV27 with TRBJ2-4; D not resolved. CDR3 length: 16 amino acids. The germline V gene has CDR1 MNHEY and CDR2 SMNVEV (reference sequence). V lost 5 bases to trimming and J lost 1 base, with 15 bases between them. Here the CDR3 DNA reads TGTGCCAGCAGTCCCCTGGCTTTGGCGGCCAAAAACATTCAGTACTTC. This sequence encodes CASSPLALAAKNIQYF.

The chain is built from TRBV19 and TRBJ2-7, with 10 bases that match TRBD1. The CDR3 is made up of 13 amino acids. Trimming took 8 bases from V and 0 from J; bases not matched to a gene: 1. Germline CDR1 LNHDA, CDR2 SQIVND (reference sequence). For the CDR3, the DNA is TGTGCCAGTCGGGACAGGGGCTCCTACGAGCAGTACTTC. Its protein product is CASRDRGSYEQYF. Full variable domain (rest looked up from reference TRBV19 and TRBJ2-7): DGGITQSPKYLFRKEGQNVTLSCEQNLNHDAMYWYRQDPGQGLRLIYYSQIVNDFQKGDIAEGYSVSREKKESFPLTVTSAQKNPTAFYLCASRDRGSYEQYFGPGTRLTVT.

This clone was counted a few times. J is TRBJ1-2 and V is TRBV5-6; 7 bases map to TRBD1. Trimming took 6 bases from V and 5 from J; bases not matched to a gene: 10. Germline CDR1 reads SGHDT; CDR2 reads YYEEEE. This CDR3 comprises 14 residues. CDR3 region: CASTTGQAFYGYTF. CDR3 sequence (DNA): TGTGCCAGCACCACAGGACAGGCTTTTTATGGCTACACCTTC.

J is TRBJ1-6 and V is TRBV7-2, with 7 bases fitting TRBD1. Trimming at V came to 5 bases and at J to 7 bases, leaving 5 bases not matched to a gene. Germline CDR1 reads SGHTA; CDR2 reads FQGNSA. The CDR3 is made up of 14 amino acids. The CDR3 protein is CASSPGGGNSPLHF. In DNA, the CDR3 is TGTGCCAGCAGCCCAGGGGGTGGGAATTCACCCCTCCACTTT.

CDR3 sequence reads: CASNRDSNQPQHF. CDR3 in DNA: TGTGCCAGCAACAGGGATAGCAATCAGCCCCAGCATTTT. This chain joins TRBV2 and TRBJ1-5; perhaps TRBD1 as D (6 bases). V was pared by 7 bases and J by 0 bases, with 7 bases between. The V gene's germline CDR1 is SNHLY and CDR2 FYNNEI. This CDR3 spans 13 amino acids.

This clone came up a few times. The chain joins TRBV5-1 to TRBJ2-1, with 10 bases aligning to TRBD2. In germline, CDR1 is SGHRS, CDR2 YFSETQ. V lost 3 bases, J lost 4 bases, and 4 bases stayed unmatched. The CDR3 runs to 15 residues. CDR3 amino acids: CASSSASGSYNEQFF. Written as DNA, the CDR3 is TGCGCCAGCAGCTCGGCTAGCGGGAGTTACAATGAGCAGTTCTTC.

The chain couples TRBV6-5 to TRBJ2-1, with 9 bases identical to TRBD2. Germline V CDR1 and CDR2: MNHEY, SVGAGI. The ends lost 0 bases at V and 6 bases at J; junction bases unmatched: 6. The CDR3 is 16 residues long. Here the CDR3 DNA reads TGTGCCAGCAGTTACTCGAAGACTAGCGGAGGCAATGAGCAGTTCTTC. This translates into CASSYSKTSGGNEQFF.

The rearrangement uses TRBV9 and TRBJ2-3; possible D gene TRBD1, 6 bases. Trimming took 3 bases from V and 3 from J, leaving 11 bases between them. CDR1 is SGDLS and CDR2 is YYNGEE in the germline V gene. The length of the CDR3 is 14 residues. The CDR3 spells CASSDGTSTDTQYF. CDR3 nucleotide sequence: TGTGCCAGCAGCGACGGGACATCTACAGATACGCAGTATTTT.

The chain links TRBV6-4 to TRBJ2-2; the D is unclear. V lost 6 bases to trimming and J lost 7 bases, with 15 bases between them. There are 14 residues in the CDR3. In germline, CDR1 is MRHNA, CDR2 SNTAGT. CDR3 region: CASSKDAEFGELFF. CDR3 in DNA: TGTGCCAGCAGCAAGGACGCCGAGTTCGGGGAGCTGTTTTTT.

The rearrangement joins TRBV2 to TRBJ2-2; the match to TRBD2 covers 7 bases. This CDR3 has 14 amino acids. Losses at the gene ends were 7 bases for V and 5 bases for J; bases not matched to a gene: 7. The germline V gene encodes CDR1 SNHLY and CDR2 FYNNEI. The CDR3 region is CASKGRELTGELFF. The CDR3 DNA follows: TGTGCCAGCAAAGGGCGGGAGTTAACCGGGGAGCTGTTTTTT.

This chain joins TRBV4-3 and TRBJ2-3; 10 positions match TRBD2. V shed 3 bases, J shed 8 bases, and the junction held 2 bases outside the gene matches. The CDR3 runs to 13 residues. Germline V gene sequence: CDR1 LGHNA, CDR2 YSLEER. CDR3 nucleotides: TGCGCCAGCAGCCAGGGACTAGCGCCTACGCAGTATTTT. Translated: CASSQGLAPTQYF.

The count of this clone is one. The J gene is TRBJ2-1, the V gene TRBV2; D is unclear. From germline, CDR1 is SNHLY and CDR2 FYNNEI. V gave up 6 bases and J gave up 3 bases, with 12 bases separating them. The CDR3 loop spans 14 amino acids. The CDR3 sequence is CASRAWASYNEQFF. The CDR3 DNA follows: TGTGCCAGCAGGGCATGGGCAAGCTACAATGAGCAGTTCTTC.

The V call is TRBV7-9, the J call TRBJ2-7; 12 positions match TRBD2. Per the germline V gene, CDR1 is SEHNR and CDR2 is FQNEAQ (reference sequence). V was pared by 5 bases and J by 4 bases, with 6 bases of the junction left unmatched. The CDR3 is 15 residues long. CDR3 DNA: TGTGCCAGCAGCAATCAACTAGCGGGGGGTTACGAGCAGTACTTC. Translating gives CASSNQLAGGYEQYF.

CDR3 protein: CASSQVPGRTPGASALHF. CDR3 nucleotide sequence: TGCGCCAGCAGCCAAGTCCCTGGCAGGACGCCAGGAGCTTCGGCCCTCCACTTT. This rearrangement joins TRBV4-1 to TRBJ1-6; D not certain. The CDR3 runs to 18 residues. Germline values: CDR1 MGHRA, CDR2 YSYEKL. Trimming pared 1 base from V and 14 bases from J, leaving 27 bases between.

The V call is TRBV7-3, the J call TRBJ2-5; possibly TRBD1 for D (6 bases). Deletions cut 1 base from V and 1 base from J, with 7 bases between. The CDR3 is 14 residues long. Germline V gene data show CDR1 as SGHTA and CDR2 as FQGTGA. Written as DNA, the CDR3 is TGTGCCAGCAGCTTAATAGGGGGCCAAGAGACCCAGTACTTC. Its protein is CASSLIGGQETQYF.

V and J are TRBV6-2 or TRBV6-3 and TRBJ2-1, with 12 positions matching TRBD2. This CDR3 spans 17 amino acids. Looked up from germline, CDR1 is MNHEY and CDR2 is SVGEGT. The V and J ends lost 0 bases and 3 bases, in that order; junction bases with no gene match: 3. The CDR3: CASSYSGLAGIYNEQFF. In nucleotides, the CDR3 is TGTGCCAGCAGTTACTCTGGACTAGCGGGGATCTACAATGAGCAGTTCTTC.